This TCR beta chain stems from a study of T cell responses to AZD1222 COVID-19 vaccine. Of note for this clone: Its antigen remains unknown.

The CDR3 covers 13 residues. With 5 bases removed from V and 1 base from J, the gap between germline ends came to 8 bases. CDR1 and CDR2 (germline): SEHNR, FQNEAQ (reference sequence). Study-level points and caveats: Spike was spanned by vaccine-associated CD4 TCRs, with dominance at 160-218 and 743-854. Compared with day 0, the breadth and depth of the Spike-specific TCR repertoire rose significantly after two doses of AZD1222.

Sequencing was performed with immunoSEQ multiplex PCR; in TCRdb, only in-frame clones are kept and a portion is missing. The data show roughly 140,000 clones, under 90% seen once. The chain joins TRBV7-9 to TRBJ1-1; D unresolved. Sequenced material: peripheral blood, taken 28 days after the second AZD1222 dose. The sequence derives from an adult who received the AZD1222 COVID-19 vaccine. The DNA of the CDR3 is TGTGCCAGCAGCCCGGCCTCGAACACTGAAGCTTTCTTT. Amino acids: CASSPASNTEAFF.